A selection of T cell receptor beta chains follows, all from one sample in a study of blood T cells in healthy people across ages. TCRdb processed the 5' RACE reads anew with MiXCR; each CDR3 protein has one entry. The sample has approximately 1,000,000 distinct CDR3 sequences; more than 30% are singletons. Sequencing was carried out using blood. These receptors were taken from a man younger than 35 in good health. Each CDR3 is given with its conserved first and last residue. D genes are given only for firm matches. Rows give clone size only sometimes, using once, few, many, or a class for an expanded clone.

NA	NA	TRBV6-2/TRBV6-3	TRBJ2-3	TGTGCCAGCAGTTACTGGGGGGCGGGAGATACGCAGTATTTT	CASSYWGAGDTQYF
NA	once	TRBV6-6	TRBJ1-2	TGTGCCGGCGCAGGGACCTATGGCTACACCTTC	CAGAGTYGYTF
NA	few	TRBV3-1	TRBJ2-1	TGTGCCAGCAGGATGGAAAGCTCCTACAATGAGCAGTTCTTC	CASRMESSYNEQFF
NA	few	TRBV4-3	TRBJ2-7	TGCGCCAGCAGCAGACTGAAGGGTACCTACAATGAGCAGTACTTC	CASSRLKGTYNEQYF
TRBD1	NA	TRBV7-9	TRBJ2-7	TGTGCCAGCAGCTTTGGACAGGGGGGTATCTCCTACGAGCAGTACTTC	CASSFGQGGISYEQYF
TRBD1	once	TRBV9	TRBJ2-1	TGTGCCAGCAGCGTAGCCGACAGGGTATACAATGAGCAGTTCTTC	CASSVADRVYNEQFF
NA	few	TRBV6-2/TRBV6-3	TRBJ2-7	TGTGCCAGCAGTTACGCGGAGTACGAGCAGTACTTC	CASSYAEYEQYF
TRBD1	NA	TRBV11-2	TRBJ2-2	TGTGCCAGCAGTTTCACAGGGGAGACTAGGGAGCTGTTTTTT	CASSFTGETRELFF
NA	NA	TRBV20-1	TRBJ2-1	TGCAGTGCTAGGGAGGGGGCACAATACAATGAGCAGTTCTTC	CSAREGAQYNEQFF
TRBD1	few	TRBV20-1	TRBJ2-3	TGCAGTGCTAGAGATGGGACAGGGCCAAAAGGAACGCAGTATTTT	CSARDGTGPKGTQYF
NA	NA	TRBV9	TRBJ2-3	TGTGCCAGCGCAGATACGCAGTATTTT	CASADTQYF
NA	NA	TRBV20-1	TRBJ1-2	TGCAGTGCTAGAGACGGGTTGGAGGGGTTGTACTATGGCTACACCTTC	CSARDGLEGLYYGYTF
NA	few	TRBV7-2	TRBJ2-7	TGTGCCAGCAGCTTAGAGGGGACTTATTACGAGCAGTACTTC	CASSLEGTYYEQYF
NA	few	TRBV20-1	TRBJ1-1	TGCAGTGCTAGGGGACATTCAACTGCAGAAGCTTTCTTT	CSARGHSTAEAFF
NA	NA	TRBV7-2	TRBJ1-2	TGTGCCAGCAGCTTAGCGATGGGGCATGGCTACACCTTC	CASSLAMGHGYTF
NA	NA	TRBV5-1	TRBJ2-7	TGCGCCAGCAGCTTCCAGGGTCTGGGCGAGCAGTACTTC	CASSFQGLGEQYF
TRBD1	few	TRBV6-4	TRBJ2-1	TGTGCCAGCAGTGACTCCCCGGGACAGGGGACAAATGAGCAGTTCTTC	CASSDSPGQGTNEQFF
NA	NA	TRBV19	TRBJ1-4	TGTGCCAGTGGGACGGCTGAAAAACTGTTTTTT	CASGTAEKLFF
NA	NA	TRBV12-3/TRBV12-4	TRBJ2-7	TGTGCCAGCAGTTCGCGGACACCCTTCCACGGGGAGCAGTACTTC	CASSSRTPFHGEQYF
NA	NA	TRBV6-5	TRBJ2-1	TGTGCCAGCAGTCGGGTGGGCGGTGCTGATGAGCAGTTCTTC	CASSRVGGADEQFF
NA	NA	TRBV6-1	TRBJ2-3	TGTGCCAGCAGAGATATACTAATGAGCCCCCGGCCAGATACGCAGTATTTT	CASRDILMSPRPDTQYF
NA	few	TRBV6-5	TRBJ2-5	TGTGCCAGCAGGCAGAAGAGGTCCAGGGAGCAGTACTTC	CASRQKRSREQYF